The rows below give T cell receptor beta chains drawn from one sample of a study of blood T cell repertoires in COVID-19. Using immunoSEQ multiplex PCR, the repertoire was profiled, and TCRdb retains in-frame clones only, with some absent. The sample contains hundreds of thousands of clones, around 89% of which appear only once. Sequenced: PBMCs or T cells enriched from blood (not recorded which). These TCRs come from a woman aged 50 to 60 who had recovered from COVID-19. Both conserved end residues are part of each CDR3. A D gene is named only where the DNA matches it firmly. Where a row states a size, it is once, few, many or the class of an expanded clone; other rows omit it.

size,J,D,V,DNA,CDR3
-,TRBJ1-2,-,TRBV28,TGTGCCAGCATTCCGGGGACATTTCTTGGCTACACCTTC,CASIPGTFLGYTF
-,TRBJ2-2,TRBD2,TRBV19,TGTGCCAGTAGTATCCCTAGCGGGAGCCCCGGGGAGCTGTTTTTT,CASSIPSGSPGELFF
-,TRBJ1-5,TRBD1,TRBV18,TGTGCCAGCTCGCCGGGACAGAACAATCAGCCCCAGCATTTT,CASSPGQNNQPQHF
-,TRBJ1-2,TRBD1,TRBV27,TGTGCCAGCAGTCCTCACCTAGGGACAGGGGACTATGGCTACACCTTC,CASSPHLGTGDYGYTF
-,TRBJ1-1,-,TRBV4-3,TGCGCCAGCAGTACCACAGCGAACACTGAAGCTTTCTTT,CASSTTANTEAFF
-,TRBJ2-1,TRBD1,TRBV6-5,TGTGCCAGCTACCCTGAGGGTAGGGGGCGAAATGAGCAGTTCTTC,CASYPEGRGRNEQFF
once,TRBJ1-1,-,TRBV27,TGTGCCAGCAGTTTATCGTCGGTTTCAGGGTACACTGAAGCTTTCTTT,CASSLSSVSGYTEAFF
-,TRBJ2-1,-,TRBV24-1,TGTGCCACCAGTGATCCGGGGTATTCTTTCGGCAGTGAGCAGTTCTTC,CATSDPGYSFGSEQFF
-,TRBJ1-1,-,TRBV7-2,TGTGCCAGCAGCCCCTACTTGAACACTGAAGCTTTCTTT,CASSPYLNTEAFF
-,TRBJ1-2,TRBD1,TRBV6-5,TGTGCCAGCAGTTACGACTTGACAGGGGGCTATGGCTACACCTTC,CASSYDLTGGYGYTF
-,TRBJ2-7,TRBD2,TRBV28,TGTGCCAGCAGTTCAGAAGGACTAGCCCCAGACTACGAGCAGTACTTC,CASSSEGLAPDYEQYF